These 18 T cell receptor beta chains were all obtained from the same sample, sequenced in a study of early T cells in non-severe SARS-CoV-2 infection. TCRdb re-derived calls from the 5' RACE reads in MiXCR, one entry per CDR3 protein. Seen here are fewer than 110,000 distinct CDR3 sequences, 11% observed once, and the top ten hold under 9%. Sequences were obtained from whole blood. Receptor source: an adult who was a healthcare worker with PCR-confirmed SARS-CoV-2 infection or an uninfected control (not recorded which).

This clonotype showed up many times. The chain has TRBV7-2 and TRBJ2-5; D ambiguous. Per the germline V gene, CDR1 is SGHTA and CDR2 is FQGNSA. The length of the CDR3 is 16 residues. The germline V and J ends were trimmed by 6 bases and 2 bases, with 19 bases remaining between them. The CDR3 DNA sequence: TGTGCCAGCAGAAGGACGACACGTCCCTCACAAGAGACCCAGTACTTC. It specifies CASRRTTRPSQETQYF.

This clonotype was detected only a few times. V usage is TRBV7-2 and J usage is TRBJ2-7, with a possible D match to TRBD1 (6 bases). Trimming removed 1 base from V and 5 bases from J, with 9 bases in between. Germline V gene data show CDR1 as SGHTA and CDR2 as FQGNSA. This CDR3 contains 13 residues. The CDR3 loop reads CASSLEAGDEQYF. CDR3 DNA: TGTGCCAGCAGCTTAGAGGCAGGGGACGAGCAGTACTTC. The whole variable domain, filled in from reference TRBV7-2 and TRBJ2-7, reads GAGVSQSPSNKVTEKGKDVELRCDPISGHTALYWYRQSLGQGLEFLIYFQGNSAPDKSGLPSDRFSAERTGGSVSTLTIQRTQQEDSAVYLCASSLEAGDEQYFGPGTRLTVT.

This clonotype came up many times. The CDR3 here is CASTFGGGARTEAFF. CDR3 in DNA: TGCGCCAGCACCTTCGGGGGGGGCGCGAGAACTGAAGCTTTCTTT. The rearrangement links TRBV5-1 to TRBJ1-1; perhaps TRBD1 as D (6 bases). CDR3 length equals 15 residues. With 6 bases removed from V and 5 bases from J, the gap between germline ends came to 20 bases. Per the germline V gene, CDR1 is SGHRS and CDR2 is YFSETQ.

This clonotype was observed at least ten times. J is TRBJ2-7 and V is TRBV7-9; D is uncertain. CDR1 and CDR2 from the germline V gene are SEHNR and FQNEAQ (reference sequence). The germline V and J ends were trimmed by 3 bases and 4 bases, with 7 bases remaining between them. CDR3 length: 12 residues. The CDR3 nucleotides read TGTGCCAGCAGCTTTGACGGATACGAGCAGTACTTC. This gives the protein CASSFDGYEQYF.

This clonotype appeared many times. CDR3 region: CASSLVKTGGAIAGANVLTF. CDR3 coding DNA: TGTGCCAGCAGCTTAGTTAAAACAGGGGGTGCGATAGCTGGGGCCAACGTCCTGACTTTC. The gene calls are TRBV7-2 and TRBJ2-6; 8 nucleotides align to TRBD1. The CDR3 runs 20 residues. Trimming took 1 base from V and 2 from J; bases not matched to a gene: 13. Per germline, CDR1 SGHTA and CDR2 FQGNSA.

This clonotype appeared many times. The chain uses TRBV27 and TRBJ2-2, with unresolved D. Per germline, CDR1 MNHEY and CDR2 SMNVEV (reference sequence). CDR3 size: 14 residues. Deletions cut 6 bases from V and 0 bases from J, with 8 bases between. The CDR3 reads CASSRNSNTGELFF. The CDR3 DNA reads as TGTGCCAGCAGCCGAAACTCGAACACCGGGGAGCTGTTTTTT.

The J gene is TRBJ2-3, the V gene TRBV28, with D perhaps matching TRBD1 or TRBD2 (5 bases each). Germline V lookup: CDR1 MDHEN, CDR2 SYDVKM. With 2 bases removed from V and 6 bases from J, the gap between germline ends came to 12 bases. The CDR3 is 14 residues long. The CDR3 nucleotides are TGTGCCAGCAGTTTAACCGGGACCGGGGATACGCAGTATTTT. Protein sequence: CASSLTGTGDTQYF. Combining the CDR3 with reference TRBV28 and TRBJ2-3 gives the whole variable domain DVKVTQSSRYLVKRTGEKVFLECVQDMDHENMFWYRQDPGLGLRLIYFSYDVKMKEKGDIPEGYSVSREKKERFSLILESASTNQTSMYLCASSLTGTGDTQYFGPGTRLTVL.

This sequence joins TRBV10-1 and TRBJ2-1; no definite D call. CDR3 length: 12 amino acids. V lost 1 base and J 15 bases, leaving 13 bases between the germline ends. In germline, CDR1 is WNHNN, CDR2 SYGVQD (reference sequence). The DNA of the CDR3 is TGCGCCAGCAGTGAGTGGACCCCGGACCGGTTCTTC. Translation gives CASSEWTPDRFF.

A remark on this clonotype: Because the CDR3 is missing its conserved closing phenylalanine or tryptophan, this is likely a read error. The DNA is left out, because the CDR3 cannot be placed on it with certainty; the CDR3 is given as TCRdb lists it. This chain connects TRBV5-1 to TRBJ2-7; the table assigns TRBD1, which was not confirmed against the DNA. Germline V gene data show CDR1 as SGHRS and CDR2 as YFSETQ. The CDR3 is 8 residues long, ends included. The CDR3 spells CASSRGLG.

In this sample, this clonotype turned up many times. This chain joins TRBV12-3 or TRBV12-4 and TRBJ2-7; a possible D gene is TRBD1 (6 bases). The CDR3 extends over 13 amino acids. V was shortened by 4 bases and J by 3 bases, with 10 bases between the two germline ends. The CDR3 sequence is CASSSGTSYEQYF. The CDR3 DNA reads TGTGCCAGCAGTTCCGGGACAAGCTACGAGCAGTACTTC.

There are many counts of this clonotype. The CDR3 protein is CSAYQRGGDYEQYF. In nucleotides, the CDR3 is TGCAGTGCCTACCAGCGGGGGGGAGACTACGAGCAGTACTTC. The V call is TRBV20-1, the J call TRBJ2-7, with 10 bases that match TRBD2. Germline loops: CDR1 DFQATT, CDR2 SNEGSKA (reference sequence). The CDR3 totals 14 residues. V lost 6 bases, J lost 3 bases, and 8 bases stayed unmatched.

This clonotype has only a few counts. This chain uses TRBV14 with TRBJ2-1; no definite D call. The CDR3 extends over 13 amino acids. Germline CDR1 is SGHDN and CDR2 is FVKESK. V dropped 0 bases and J dropped 9 bases, with 9 bases sitting between them. CDR3 in DNA: TGTGCCAGCAGCCAAGACCCCCTCTTTGAGCAGTTCTTC. This encodes CASSQDPLFEQFF.

Ten or more counts support this clonotype. This chain connects TRBV20-1 to TRBJ2-7, with D possibly matching TRBD1 (5 bases). There are 12 residues in the CDR3. Germline-derived CDR1 and CDR2 are DFQATT and SNEGSKA (reference sequence). With 3 bases removed from V and 7 bases from J, the gap between germline ends came to 13 bases. CDR3 coding DNA: TGCAGTGCTAGGGGTAGGGCAGGGGAGCAGTACTTC. Its translation: CSARGRAGEQYF.

The rearrangement joins TRBV10-3 to TRBJ2-1; TRBD2 aligns across 8 bases. The CDR3 is 17 amino acids. Looked up from germline, CDR1 is ENHRY and CDR2 is SYGVKD. V lost 8 bases to trimming and J lost 0 bases; unmatched junction nucleotides: 12. CDR3 DNA sequence: TGTGCCATCGGTGCGGGGGGCGGAACAAGCTCCTACAATGAGCAGTTCTTC. It specifies CAIGAGGGTSSYNEQFF.

This clonotype was counted a few times. The chain combines TRBV6-2 or TRBV6-3 with TRBJ1-1; D gene ambiguous. Trimming stripped 8 bases from V and 4 bases from J, with 20 bases between. From germline, CDR1 is MNHEY and CDR2 SVGEGT. This CDR3 comprises 15 residues. DNA of the CDR3: TGTGCCAGCTCATACACGGGCTCCTGGAGCACTGAAGCTTTCTTT. Its protein product is CASSYTGSWSTEAFF.

This clonotype was seen a few times. The chain has TRBV12-3 or TRBV12-4 and TRBJ2-5, with D hard to call. V was trimmed by 7 bases and J by 0 bases, leaving 12 bases between them. The CDR3 consists of 14 residues. The CDR3 here is CASNTGPNQETQYF. CDR3 DNA: TGTGCCAGCAACACCGGACCGAACCAAGAGACCCAGTACTTC.

This clonotype has only a few counts. V gene TRBV21-1 combines with J gene TRBJ2-7; the table's D call of TRBD2 was not tested on the DNA. TRBV21-1 has pseudogene status. This CDR3 is built from 17 residues. CDR3 bases: TGTGCCAGCAGCAAAGGGGGGCTAGCGGGAGCCGGCGACGAGCAGTACTTC. Its translation is CASSKGGLAGAGDEQYF.

This clonotype was counted only a few times. This CDR3 is CASSLKWSDTQYF. The CDR3 DNA follows: TGTGCCAGCAGCTTAAAGTGGAGCGATACGCAGTATTTT. V gene TRBV11-3 combines with J gene TRBJ2-3; no definite D call. The CDR3 is made up of 13 amino acids. Germline CDR1 SGHNT, CDR2 YENEEA. Trimming shortened V by 2 bases and J by 6 bases, and 9 bases separated the two germline ends. Looking up the rest from reference TRBV11-3 and TRBJ2-3 gives the full variable domain: EAGVVQSPRYKIIEKKQPVAFWCNPISGHNTLYWYLQNLGQGPELLIRYENEEAVDDSQLPKDRFSAERLKGVDSTLKIQPAELGDSAVYLCASSLKWSDTQYFGPGTRLTVL.